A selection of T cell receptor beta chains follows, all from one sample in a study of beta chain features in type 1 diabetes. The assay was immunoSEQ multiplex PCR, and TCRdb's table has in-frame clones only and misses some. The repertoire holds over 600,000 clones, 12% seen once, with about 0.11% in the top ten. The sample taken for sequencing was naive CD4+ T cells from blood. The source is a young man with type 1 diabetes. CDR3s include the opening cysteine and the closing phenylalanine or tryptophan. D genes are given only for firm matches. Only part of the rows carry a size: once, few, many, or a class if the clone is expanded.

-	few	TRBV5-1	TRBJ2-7	TGCGCCAGCAGCCCGCAGACAAGGTCCTACGAGCAGTACTTC	CASSPQTRSYEQYF
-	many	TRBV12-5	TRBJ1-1	TGTGCTAGTGGTTTGGTGGGGAGCTATGAAGCTTTCTTT	CASGLVGSYEAFF
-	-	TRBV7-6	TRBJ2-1	TGTGCCAGCAGCTTAACTGTGGCCTATGAGCAGTTCTTC	CASSLTVAYEQFF
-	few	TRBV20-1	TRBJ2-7	TGCAGTGCTAGAGATCACTACGAGCAGTACTTC	CSARDHYEQYF
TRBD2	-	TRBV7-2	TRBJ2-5	TGTGCCAGCAGCTTCCAGACGGGGGGACAAGAGACCCAGTACTTC	CASSFQTGGQETQYF
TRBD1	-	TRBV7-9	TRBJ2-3	TGTGCCAGCACCACAATGGGACAGGCCTCAGATACGCAGTATTTT	CASTTMGQASDTQYF
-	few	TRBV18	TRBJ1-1	TGTGCCAGCTCACCCGCAGGGTCGGGGACTGAAGCTTTCTTT	CASSPAGSGTEAFF
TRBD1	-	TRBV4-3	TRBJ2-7	TGCGCCAGCAGCCATGCGACAGGGGGCTTCAACGAGCAGTACTTC	CASSHATGGFNEQYF
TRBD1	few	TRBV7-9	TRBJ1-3	TGTGCCAGCAGCTTAGGACAGGGGACTGACGGAAACACCATATATTTT	CASSLGQGTDGNTIYF
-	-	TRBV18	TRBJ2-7	TGTGCCAGCTCAGCCGGGAGCCCCTACGAGCAGTACTTC	CASSAGSPYEQYF
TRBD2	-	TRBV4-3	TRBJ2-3	TGCGCCAGCAGCCACCGCGGGAGGGGGGGGACAGATACGCAGTATTTT	CASSHRGRGGTDTQYF
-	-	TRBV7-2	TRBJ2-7	TGTGCCAGCAGCCAGGCCGGGACAAATGTTTACGAGCAGTACTTC	CASSQAGTNVYEQYF
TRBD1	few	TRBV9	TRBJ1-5	TGTGCCAGCAGCGTCGGGACAGGGGGGGTACAGCCCCAGCATTTT	CASSVGTGGVQPQHF
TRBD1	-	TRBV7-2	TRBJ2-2	TGTGCCAGCAGCTTTACCGGGACAGGCTTCAACACCGGGGAGCTGTTTTTT	CASSFTGTGFNTGELFF
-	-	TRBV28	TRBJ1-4	TGTGCCAGCAGTTTAGGGGTATCCGAAAAACTGTTTTTT	CASSLGVSEKLFF
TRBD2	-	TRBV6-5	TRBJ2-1	TGTGCCAGCAGTCGCGACAGCGGGGGGGCGTATGAGCAGTTCTTC	CASSRDSGGAYEQFF
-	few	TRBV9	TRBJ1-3	TGTGCCAGCAGCCTCAACGCAGGTTCCTCTGGAAACACCATATATTTT	CASSLNAGSSGNTIYF
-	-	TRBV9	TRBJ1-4	TGTGCCAGCAGCGTAGGACCGGGAAGAAATGAAAAACTGTTTTTT	CASSVGPGRNEKLFF
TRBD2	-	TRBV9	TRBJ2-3	TGTGCCAGCAGCGTAGAAGCGGGGGGGCCGGGAGATACGCAGTATTTT	CASSVEAGGPGDTQYF
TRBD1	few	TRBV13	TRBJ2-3	TGTGCCAGCAGCTTAAGGGGACAGGGTGGCACAGATACGCAGTATTTT	CASSLRGQGGTDTQYF
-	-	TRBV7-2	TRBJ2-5	TGTGCCAGCAGCTTAGCGGCAGGGTCACACCAAGAGACCCAGTACTTC	CASSLAAGSHQETQYF
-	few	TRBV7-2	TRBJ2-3	TGTGCCAGCAGCTTAGACAGGGCAAGGGATACGCAGTATTTT	CASSLDRARDTQYF
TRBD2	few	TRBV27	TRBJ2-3	TGTGCCAGCAGAGCACAGACTAGCCCCAAGCTGTATTTT	CASRAQTSPKLYF
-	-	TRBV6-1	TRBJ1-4	TGTGCCAGCAGTGACGTAGTTCAGGGGAGCAGTGAAAAACTGTTTTTT	CASSDVVQGSSEKLFF
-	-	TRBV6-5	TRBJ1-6	TGTGCCAGCACCCCCGGGGCCTCACCCCTCCACTTT	CASTPGASPLHF
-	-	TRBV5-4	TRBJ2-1	TGTGCCAGCACCACCAGGGCGGTTATGGGGAACAATGAGCAGTTCTTC	CASTTRAVMGNNEQFF
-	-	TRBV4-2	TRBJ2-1	TGTGCCAGCAGCCAAGAATTAAGGGGGGACTACAATGAGCAGTTCTTC	CASSQELRGDYNEQFF
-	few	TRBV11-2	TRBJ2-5	TGTGCCAGCAGCTTAGATTCGGCCACCAAGGTTCCGGAGACCCAGTACTTC	CASSLDSATKVPETQYF
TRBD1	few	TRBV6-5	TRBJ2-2	TGTGCCAGCAGTACCGACAGGGACACCGGGGAGCTGTTTTTT	CASSTDRDTGELFF
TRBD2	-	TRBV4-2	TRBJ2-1	TGTGCCAGCAGCCAAGCTGATAGCGGGGGGGCGCCCTACAATGAGCAGTTCTTC	CASSQADSGGAPYNEQFF
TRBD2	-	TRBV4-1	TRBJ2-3	TGCGCCAGCAGCCAAACCCAAATAGCGGGGGGGCCGAGGACGCAGTATTTT	CASSQTQIAGGPRTQYF
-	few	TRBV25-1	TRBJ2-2	TGTGCCAGCAGTGGAGTGGACAGGAACACCGGGGAGCTGTTTTTT	CASSGVDRNTGELFF
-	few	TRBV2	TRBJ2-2	TGTGCCAGCAGTGTGGTCGGGGAGCTGTTTTTT	CASSVVGELFF
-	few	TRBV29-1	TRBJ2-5	TGCAGCGTTGATACCGAAGGAGAGACCCAGTACTTC	CSVDTEGETQYF
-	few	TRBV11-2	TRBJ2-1	TGTGCCAGCAGCCACATTACAGGGAACAATGAGCAGTTCTTC	CASSHITGNNEQFF
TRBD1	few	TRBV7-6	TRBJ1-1	TGTGCCAGCAGCCCCAAGTTAGGACAGGCCATCACAGCTTTCTTT	CASSPKLGQAITAFF
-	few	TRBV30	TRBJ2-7	TGTGCCTGGAGTGTACGGCTAGCAGGCGAGCAGTACTTC	CAWSVRLAGEQYF
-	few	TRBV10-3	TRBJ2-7	TGTGCCATCAGTGAGTCGACTCAGGGGAGCCACGAGCAGTACTTC	CAISESTQGSHEQYF
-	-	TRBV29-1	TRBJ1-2	TGCAGCGTTGGATCCGGGGGCTATGGCTACACCTTC	CSVGSGGYGYTF
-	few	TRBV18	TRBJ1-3	TGTGCCAGCTCCGGGGACCCCGGAAACACCATATATTTT	CASSGDPGNTIYF